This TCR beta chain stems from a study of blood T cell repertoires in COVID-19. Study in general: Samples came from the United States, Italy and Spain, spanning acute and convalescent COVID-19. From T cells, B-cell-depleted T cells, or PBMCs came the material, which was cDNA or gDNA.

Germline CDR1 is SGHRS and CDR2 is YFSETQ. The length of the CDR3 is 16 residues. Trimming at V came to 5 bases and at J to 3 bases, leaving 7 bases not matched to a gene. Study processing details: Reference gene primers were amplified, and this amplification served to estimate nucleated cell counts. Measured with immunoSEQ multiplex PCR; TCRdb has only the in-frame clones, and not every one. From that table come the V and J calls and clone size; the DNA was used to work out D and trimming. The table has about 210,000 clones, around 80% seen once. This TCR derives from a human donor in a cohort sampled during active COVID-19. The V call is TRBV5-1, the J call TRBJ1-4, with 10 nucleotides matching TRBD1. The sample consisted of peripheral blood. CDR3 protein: CASRRRQGAANEKLFF. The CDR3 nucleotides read TGCGCCAGCAGACGCAGACAGGGGGCAGCTAATGAAAAACTGTTTTTT.